One sample yielded the 20 T cell receptor beta chains listed below, sequenced in a study of T cell responses to AZD1222 COVID-19 vaccine. The repertoire was sequenced with immunoSEQ multiplex PCR; TCRdb's copy has only in-frame clones and lacks some. The data show roughly 81,000 clones, about 90% seen once. This material consisted of peripheral blood, taken on day 0 of AZD1222 vaccination. The origin of the receptors is an adult in good health.

The rearrangement uses TRBV5-6 and TRBJ2-7; D unresolved. The CDR3 contains 14 residues. V lost 2 bases, J lost 1 base, and 10 bases lay in between. Germline assignment: CDR1 SGHDT and CDR2 YYEEEE. The CDR3 here is CASSFGGRSYEQYF. The CDR3 DNA reads as TGTGCCAGCAGCTTTGGCGGCAGGTCCTACGAGCAGTACTTC.

Note on this clone: Germline is not matched at one junction end, which may reflect a read error. The chain employs TRBV7-7 and TRBJ2-3; possibly TRBD1 for D (5 bases). Germline V gene sequence: CDR1 SSHAT, CDR2 FNYEAQ (reference sequence). The CDR3 runs to 13 residues. CDR3 residues: CASSRGKTDTQYF. In DNA form, the CDR3 reads TGTGCTAGCAGTAGGGGTAAGACAGATACGCAGTATTTT.

Of note for this clone: Other DNA variants within this sample encode the same CDR3. The chain employs TRBV7-2 and TRBJ1-5; 7 nucleotides align to TRBD1. This CDR3 spans 13 amino acids. The ends lost 5 bases at V and 7 bases at J; junction bases unmatched: 5. Germline CDR1 SGHTA, CDR2 FQGNSA. CDR3 in DNA: TGTGCCAGCAGCCCACGGACAGGCCAGCCCCAGCATTTT. It yields the protein CASSPRTGQPQHF.

The chain joins TRBV7-2 to TRBJ2-1; the D gene is possibly TRBD2 (5 bases). This CDR3 contains 16 residues. CDR1 SGHTA and CDR2 FQGNSA come from the germline V gene. V was pared by 0 bases and J by 0 bases, with 9 bases between. CDR3 amino acids: CASSLAGAGSYNEQFF. In DNA form, the CDR3 reads TGTGCCAGCAGCTTAGCGGGAGCTGGCTCCTACAATGAGCAGTTCTTC.

The chain carries TRBV18 and TRBJ2-1, with a possible D match to TRBD2 (5 bases). Germline lookup yields CDR1 KGHSH and CDR2 LQKENI. Trimming removed 3 bases from V and 6 bases from J, with 15 bases in between. The CDR3 is made up of 15 amino acids. The CDR3 DNA reads as TGTGCCAGCTCACCCCTACTAGGTATCTTCAATGAGCAGTTCTTC. Its translation: CASSPLLGIFNEQFF.

The CDR3, as DNA: TGTGCCAGCAGTTTTAGGGCCGCGGGGGGGCTGAGGAAAGAGACCCAGTACTTC. It specifies CASSFRAAGGLRKETQYF. The J gene is TRBJ2-5, the V gene TRBV27, with 9 bases lining up with TRBD2. J was trimmed by 3 bases and V by 3 bases; bases with no gene match: 14. Germline CDR1 reads MNHEY; CDR2 reads SMNVEV (reference sequence). CDR3 length equals 18 residues.

The CDR3 DNA is TGCGCCAGCAGTGGGACCAGGGGGCAAGATGGCTACACCTTC. Amino acids: CASSGTRGQDGYTF. The V and J genes are TRBV10-2 and TRBJ1-2, with TRBD1 identical over 8 bases. The CDR3 length is 14 residues. CDR1 and CDR2 from the germline V gene are WSHSY and SAAADI. Losses at the gene ends were 4 bases for V and 6 bases for J; bases not matched to a gene: 7.

This clone was detected only a few times. The genes are TRBV3-1 (or the pseudogene TRBV3-2) and TRBJ2-7; no clear D. The germline V and J ends were trimmed by 4 bases and 1 base, with 11 bases remaining between them. CDR3 length: 14 amino acids. From germline, CDR1 is LGHDT and CDR2 YNNKEL (reference sequence). This CDR3 reads CASSLSGSSYEQYF. Here the CDR3 DNA reads TGTGCCAGCAGCCTATCGGGTTCTTCCTACGAGCAGTACTTC.

V and J are TRBV27 and TRBJ1-1; D not resolved. There are 15 residues in the CDR3. Looked up from germline, CDR1 is MNHEY and CDR2 is SMNVEV (reference sequence). Trimming pared 6 bases from V and 2 bases from J, leaving 16 bases between. The CDR3 protein is CASSRKVALNTEAFF. The CDR3 DNA is TGTGCCAGCAGCCGTAAAGTTGCCCTAAACACTGAAGCTTTCTTT.

This clone was counted once. The J gene is TRBJ2-4, the V gene TRBV6-5; D is undetermined. The V gene lost 0 bases and the J gene lost 0 bases, with 9 bases spanning the gap. Germline loops: CDR1 MNHEY, CDR2 SVGAGI. The CDR3 runs to 16 residues. Written as DNA, the CDR3 is TGTGCCAGCAGTTACTCTGGAGCCTTAGCCAAAAACATTCAGTACTTC. It specifies CASSYSGALAKNIQYF.

J is TRBJ2-3 and V is TRBV7-9, with D uncertain. Germline V gene data show CDR1 as SEHNR and CDR2 as FQNEAQ (reference sequence). V lost 1 base to trimming and J lost 2 bases, with 7 bases between them. The CDR3 extends over 14 amino acids. The CDR3 DNA sequence: TGTGCCAGCAGCTTAGATACCCCCACAGATACGCAGTATTTT. Amino acids: CASSLDTPTDTQYF.

This chain uses TRBV2 with TRBJ1-4; 8 bases align to TRBD1. The CDR3 spans 14 residues. The germline V gene encodes CDR1 SNHLY and CDR2 FYNNEI. With V trimmed by 6 bases and J by 8 bases, 8 bases remained unmatched. Here the CDR3 reads CASSQGAVGEKLFF. For the CDR3, the DNA is TGTGCCAGCAGCCAGGGGGCTGTGGGGGAAAAACTGTTTTTT.

This clone was counted once. Written as DNA, the CDR3 is TGTGCCAGCAGTGACTCTGGACAGGAGAATTCACCCCTCCACTTT. The encoded protein is CASSDSGQENSPLHF. The genes are TRBV6-4 and TRBJ1-6, with TRBD1 identical over 7 bases. The CDR3 consists of 15 residues. Germline lookup yields CDR1 MRHNA and CDR2 SNTAGT. J lost 7 bases, V lost 0 bases, and 3 bases had no gene match.

V and J are TRBV5-1 and TRBJ1-6; tentative D call: TRBD1 (5 bases). Trimming took 0 bases from V and 7 from J, leaving 8 bases between them. The CDR3 length is 14 residues. CDR1 SGHRS and CDR2 YFSETQ come from the germline V gene. CDR3 nucleotides: TGCGCCAGCAGCTTGGAACAGGTCAATTCACCCCTCCACTTT. This codes for CASSLEQVNSPLHF.

This chain uses TRBV5-4 with TRBJ1-4; no reliable D call. The CDR3 loop spans 12 amino acids. Trimming left V 0 bases short and J 6 bases short, with 3 bases between. Germline V gene lookup returns CDR1 SGHNT and CDR2 YYREEE (reference sequence). CDR3 bases: TGTGCCAGCAGCTTGGGCGATGAAAAACTGTTTTTT. Protein: CASSLGDEKLFF.

V usage is TRBV13 and J usage is TRBJ1-5, with D hard to call. This CDR3 spans 14 amino acids. Germline V gene data show CDR1 as PRHDT and CDR2 as FYEKMQ (reference sequence). Trimming took 0 bases from V and 0 from J, leaving 3 bases between them. CDR3 amino acids: CASSLGNSNQPQHF. The CDR3 DNA reads TGTGCCAGCAGCTTAGGGAATAGCAATCAGCCCCAGCATTTT.

The chain couples TRBV27 to TRBJ2-7, with 7 bases lining up with TRBD2. CDR3 length: 14 residues. The V gene's germline CDR1 is MNHEY and CDR2 SMNVEV (reference sequence). V shed 6 bases, J shed 0 bases, and the junction held 5 bases outside the gene matches. The chain's CDR3 is CASSLAAVSYEQYF. The DNA of the CDR3 is TGTGCCAGCAGCCTAGCGGCCGTCTCCTACGAGCAGTACTTC.

This chain uses TRBV6-5 with TRBJ1-5; no clear D gene. This CDR3 contains 15 residues. V lost 6 bases and J 0 bases, leaving 12 bases between the germline ends. CDR1 is MNHEY and CDR2 is SVGAGI in the germline V gene. The DNA for the CDR3 is TGTGCCAGCAGGACGACAAAGAATAGCAATCAGCCCCAGCATTTT. Its protein product is CASRTTKNSNQPQHF.

The chain joins TRBV4-2 to TRBJ1-4, with D possibly TRBD1 on 6 matching bases. CDR3 length: 17 amino acids. Per germline, CDR1 LGHNA and CDR2 YNFKEQ. V lost 4 bases, J lost 3 bases, and 18 bases lay in between. The CDR3 region is CASSRNRRGPSNEKLFF. The CDR3 DNA sequence: TGTGCCAGCAGCCGGAACCGGCGGGGGCCCTCTAATGAAAAACTGTTTTTT.

The V call is TRBV7-3, the J call TRBJ2-5; 13 nucleotides line up with TRBD2. J lost 11 bases, V lost 3 bases, and 9 bases had no gene match. CDR3 length: 15 amino acids. Per the germline V gene, CDR1 is SGHTA and CDR2 is FQGTGA. CDR3 protein: CASSLLGLAGDSQYF. The CDR3 DNA follows: TGTGCCAGCAGCTTGTTAGGACTAGCGGGAGATAGTCAGTACTTC.